These 13 T cell receptor beta chains originate from one sample sequenced in a study of immune heterogeneity within non-small cell lung tumors. In a multiplex PCR, 32 V and 13 J primers amplified TCR beta CDR3. TCRdb fed the multiplex PCR reads into MiXCR, producing one record per CDR3 protein. This table has some 11,000 distinct CDR3 sequences, more than 25% appearing once. Samples each supplied around 600 ng of bulk tumor genomic DNA as template. Multiple biopsies spaced far apart were taken from each primary tumor during surgery. With untreated, newly diagnosed non-small cell lung cancer, the patients went on to undergo curative surgery. Input material: lung tumor tissue. The receptors derive from a woman aged 45 to 65 with non-small cell lung cancer.

This clonotype was detected a few times. This chain connects TRBV29-1 to TRBJ1-2, with a weak D call TRBD1 (6 bases). CDR1 is SQVTM, CDR2 ANQGSEA, per germline. V dropped 5 bases and J dropped 8 bases, with 12 bases sitting between them. CDR3 size: 11 residues. The CDR3 loop is CSVITGIGYTF. The CDR3 DNA sequence: TGCAGCGTTATAACAGGGATCGGCTACACCTTC.

This clonotype was seen a handful of times. The V and J genes are TRBV30 and TRBJ2-3; perhaps TRBD2 as D (5 bases). Germline lookup yields CDR1 GTSNPN and CDR2 SVGIG (reference sequence). The CDR3 runs to 15 residues. The ends were cut back, 1 base at V and 1 base at J, with 12 bases in the middle. This CDR3 is CAWSDWTAGTDTQYF. Written as DNA, the CDR3 is TGTGCCTGGAGTGACTGGACTGCGGGCACAGATACGCAGTATTTT.

This chain links TRBV6-1 with TRBJ2-7; 7 nucleotides align to TRBD1. The V segment lost 5 bases and the J segment 2 bases; nucleotides outside the gene matches: 12. The CDR3 consists of 16 residues. Germline-derived CDR1 and CDR2 are MNHNS and SASEGT. The CDR3 is CASSNLQGIEAYEQYF. CDR3 in DNA: TGTGCCAGCAGTAACCTACAGGGGATCGAGGCCTACGAGCAGTACTTC.

This clonotype rates as medium-sized. This rearrangement joins TRBV27 to TRBJ1-5; 9 nucleotides align to TRBD1. Looked up from germline, CDR1 is MNHEY and CDR2 is SMNVEV (reference sequence). V shed 2 bases and J 3 bases; nucleotides not matched to a gene: 2. CDR3 length equals 15 residues. In DNA form, the CDR3 reads TGTGCCAGCAGTTTAAACAGGGGGCACAATCAGCCCCAGCATTTT. This translates into CASSLNRGHNQPQHF.

This clonotype was seen many times. This chain links TRBV6-5 with TRBJ2-1, with 8 bases fitting TRBD2. The CDR3 runs 14 residues. CDR1 MNHEY and CDR2 SVGAGI come from the germline V gene. The J segment lost 9 bases and the V segment lost 0 bases, leaving 4 bases of the junction unmatched. CDR3 amino acids: CASSYSSGGGEQFF. The CDR3 nucleotides read TGTGCCAGCAGTTACTCGAGCGGGGGTGGTGAGCAGTTCTTC.

By proportion, this clonotype is medium-sized. The chain joins TRBV20-1 to TRBJ1-1; D not resolved. The CDR3 is made up of 11 amino acids. Trimming pared 6 bases from V and 9 bases from J, leaving 14 bases between. Germline-derived CDR1 and CDR2 are DFQATT and SNEGSKA (reference sequence). The DNA of the CDR3 is TGCAGTGCCCAACACGGTCTAAAAGCTTTCTTT. Its translation is CSAQHGLKAFF.

This chain uses TRBV5-1 with TRBJ2-3; possible D gene TRBD1, 7 bases. This CDR3 region has 16 residues. V gave up 6 bases and J gave up 3 bases, with 20 bases separating them. The germline V gene has CDR1 SGHRS and CDR2 YFSETQ. CDR3 DNA sequence: TGCGCCAGCATGGTCAGGGGGGCCGGCACAACAGATACGCAGTATTTT. Amino acids: CASMVRGAGTTDTQYF.

The CDR3 sequence: CSVLAGRAAGREQYF. The DNA of the CDR3 is TGCAGCGTTTTAGCCGGTCGGGCGGCAGGGCGCGAGCAGTACTTC. This sequence joins TRBV29-1 and TRBJ2-7; possibly TRBD1 for D (5 bases). V was trimmed by 5 bases and J by 6 bases, leaving 23 bases between them. Germline CDR1 and CDR2: SQVTM and ANQGSEA. The CDR3 extends over 15 amino acids.

This clonotype was seen many times. J is TRBJ1-6 and V is TRBV5-1; D is undetermined. Germline assignment: CDR1 SGHRS and CDR2 YFSETQ. The CDR3 runs to 13 residues. Trimming took off 5 bases at V and 0 bases at J, with 3 bases between the two ends. CDR3 residues: CASRSSYNSPLHF. The CDR3 bases are TGCGCCAGCAGGAGCTCCTATAATTCACCCCTCCACTTT.

This clonotype has a single count. A much larger clonotype is one base distant, so this may be a read error. The V call is TRBV29-1, the J call TRBJ2-1; no clear D gene. The germline V gene encodes CDR1 SQVTM and CDR2 ANQGSEA. The CDR3 loop spans 10 amino acids. Trimming cost V 5 bases and J 8 bases, with 7 bases left between them. The CDR3 DNA follows: TGCAGCGTTTTGCAGCATGAGCAGTTCTTC. This translates into CSVLQHEQFF.

This clonotype was seen a few times. The junction departs from germline at one end; a sequencing error may be responsible. The CDR3 is CASSQSRIRSYKQYF. The CDR3 bases are TGTGCCAGCAGCCAATCCCGTATCAGGTCCTACAAGCAGTACTTC. The rearrangement uses TRBV4-2 and TRBJ2-7; D is unclear. The CDR3 is 15 amino acids. The germline V gene has CDR1 LGHNA and CDR2 YNFKEQ.

By its share, this clonotype is medium-sized. The CDR3 DNA is TGTGCCAGCAGTTACACGACAGGGGAGGATTCACCCCTCCACTTT. It translates to CASSYTTGEDSPLHF. The chain couples TRBV6-6 to TRBJ1-6, with 8 bases aligning to TRBD1. Germline CDR1 is MNHNY and CDR2 is SVGAGI (reference sequence). After removal of 2 bases from V and 8 bases from J, the junction contained 5 bases not matched to a gene. The CDR3 extends over 15 amino acids.

There are many counts of this clonotype. The chain joins TRBV4-2 to TRBJ2-5; D call uncertain. CDR3 length: 16 amino acids. V dropped 4 bases and J dropped 6 bases, with 21 bases sitting between them. Germline V gene sequence: CDR1 LGHNA, CDR2 YNFKEQ. CDR3: CASSPLLGGAVQTQYF. CDR3 sequence (DNA): TGTGCCAGCAGCCCCTTACTGGGCGGCGCCGTTCAGACCCAGTACTTC.